A selection of T cell receptor beta chains follows, all from one sample in a study of Graves' ophthalmopathy and Graves' hyperthyroidism. TCRdb re-analysed the multiplex PCR reads in MiXCR, keeping a single row per CDR3 protein. The repertoire holds about 340,000 distinct CDR3 sequences, with 15% to 20% as singletons. What was sequenced was peripheral blood. All receptors come from an adult man with Graves' ophthalmopathy. Each CDR3 is given with its conserved first and last residue. The D gene is left open where the match is weak. Clone size is stated in some rows and not others, as once, few, many or a class when expanded.

.	TRBV2	many	TRBJ1-5	TGTGCCAGCAGTCTCTCCCGGACGAATCAGCCCCAGCATTTT	CASSLSRTNQPQHF
.	TRBV4-1	many	TRBJ2-2	TGCGCCAGCAGCCAAGACTCGCTAACCGGGGAGCTGTTTTTT	CASSQDSLTGELFF
.	TRBV13	.	TRBJ2-5	TGTGCCAGCAGCTTAGTAGGGGCTGTTGAGACCCAGTACTTC	CASSLVGAVETQYF
TRBD1	TRBV5-1	many	TRBJ2-7	TGTGCCAGCAGTTCCGGGACAGGGTCCTACGAGCAGTACTTC	CASSSGTGSYEQYF
.	TRBV5-1	many	TRBJ1-1	TGCGCCAGCAGCTCCGGACGGGTGGACACTGAAGCTTTCTTT	CASSSGRVDTEAFF
.	TRBV19	many	TRBJ1-1	TGTGCCAGTAGTCGTGGACAGATAAACACTGAAGCTTTCTTT	CASSRGQINTEAFF
TRBD2	TRBV3-1	many	TRBJ2-7	TGTGCCAGCAGCCCGCAGCTAGCGGGAGGGCCACGCGAGCAGTACTTC	CASSPQLAGGPREQYF
TRBD1	TRBV7-9	many	TRBJ2-7	TGTGCCAGCAGCTTCCCCGGGACAGGGGAATACGAGCAGTACTTC	CASSFPGTGEYEQYF
.	TRBV6-5	many	TRBJ2-6	TGTGCCAGCAGTTACTTCGGAGACTCTGGGGCCAACGTCCTGACTTTC	CASSYFGDSGANVLTF
TRBD1	TRBV7-2	many	TRBJ2-5	TGTGCCAGCAGCTTAGAAAGACAGGGGATGGGAGAGACCCAGTACTTC	CASSLERQGMGETQYF
.	TRBV19	many	TRBJ1-5	TGTGCCAGTAGTACCCAATTGGGGGGCGCGCTTCAGCCCCAGCATTTT	CASSTQLGGALQPQHF
TRBD2	TRBV4-1	many	TRBJ2-5	TGCGCCAGCAGCCAATCTCAAACCGGGACTAGCGGGAGACGAGAGACCCAGTACTTC	CASSQSQTGTSGRRETQYF